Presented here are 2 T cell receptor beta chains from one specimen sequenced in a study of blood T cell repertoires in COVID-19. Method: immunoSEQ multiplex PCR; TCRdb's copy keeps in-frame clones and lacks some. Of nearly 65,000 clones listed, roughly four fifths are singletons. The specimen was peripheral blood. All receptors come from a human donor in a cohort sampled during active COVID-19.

The CDR3 DNA reads TGTGCCAGCAACGAGGGGAGGAGCTCCTACAATGAGCAGTTCTTC. As protein: CASNEGRSSYNEQFF. The rearrangement joins TRBV11-2 to TRBJ2-1; D may be TRBD2 (6 bases). The CDR3 is made up of 15 amino acids. Germline CDR1 reads SGHAT; CDR2 reads FQNNGV. Trimming shortened V by 7 bases and J by 0 bases, and 13 bases separated the two germline ends.

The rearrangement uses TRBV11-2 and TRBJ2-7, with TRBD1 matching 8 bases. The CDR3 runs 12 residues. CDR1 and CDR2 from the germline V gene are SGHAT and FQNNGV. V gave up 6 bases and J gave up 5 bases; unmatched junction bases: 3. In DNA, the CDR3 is TGTGCCAGCAGGTCGACAGGGGACGAGCAGTACTTC. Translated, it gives CASRSTGDEQYF. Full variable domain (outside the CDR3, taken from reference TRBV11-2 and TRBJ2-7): EAGVAQSPRYKIIEKRQSVAFWCNPISGHATLYWYQQILGQGPKLLIQFQNNGVVDDSQLPKDRFSAERLKGVDSTLKIQPAKLEDSAVYLCASRSTGDEQYFGPGTRLTVT.